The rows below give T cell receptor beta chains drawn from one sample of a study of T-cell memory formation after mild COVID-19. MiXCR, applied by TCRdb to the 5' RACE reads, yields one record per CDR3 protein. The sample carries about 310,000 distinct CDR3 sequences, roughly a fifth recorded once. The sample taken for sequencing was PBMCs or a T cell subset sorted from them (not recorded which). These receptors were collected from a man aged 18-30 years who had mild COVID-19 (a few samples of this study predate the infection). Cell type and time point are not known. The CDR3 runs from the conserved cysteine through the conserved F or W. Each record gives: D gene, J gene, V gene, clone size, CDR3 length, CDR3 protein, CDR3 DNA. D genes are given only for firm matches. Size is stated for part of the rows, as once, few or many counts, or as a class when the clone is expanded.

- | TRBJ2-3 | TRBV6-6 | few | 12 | CASTDATDTQYF | TGTGCCAGCACCGACGCCACAGATACGCAGTATTTT
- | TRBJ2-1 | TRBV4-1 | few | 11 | CASSQVGEQFF | TGCGCCAGCAGCCAAGTTGGCGAGCAGTTCTTC
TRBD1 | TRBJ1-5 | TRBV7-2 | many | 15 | CASSLGDRGYQPQHF | TGTGCCAGCAGCTTAGGAGACAGGGGTTATCAGCCCCAGCATTTT
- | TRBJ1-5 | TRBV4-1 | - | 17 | CASSPRRVRASNQPQHF | TGCGCCAGCAGCCCGCGGCGGGTCCGGGCCTCGAATCAGCCCCAGCATTTT
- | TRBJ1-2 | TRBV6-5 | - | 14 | CASTLAGRSGGYTF | TGTGCCAGCACTCTAGCCGGCCGCTCGGGTGGCTACACCTTC
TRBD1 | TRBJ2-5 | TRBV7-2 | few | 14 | CASSSGQGTGSQYF | TGTGCCAGCAGCTCGGGACAGGGAACGGGGTCCCAGTACTTC
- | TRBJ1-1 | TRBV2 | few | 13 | CASSEGGATEAFF | TGTGCCAGCAGTGAAGGAGGGGCCACTGAAGCTTTCTTT
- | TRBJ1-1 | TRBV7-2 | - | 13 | CASRYREGTEAFF | TGTGCCAGCAGGTACAGGGAGGGCACTGAAGCTTTCTTT
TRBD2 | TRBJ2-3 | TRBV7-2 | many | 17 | CASSLLTSGKTTDTQYF | TGTGCCAGCAGCTTGCTAACTAGCGGGAAAACCACAGATACGCAGTATTTT
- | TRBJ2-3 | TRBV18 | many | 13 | CASSPQGSDTQYF | TGTGCCAGCTCACCCCAGGGATCAGATACGCAGTATTTT
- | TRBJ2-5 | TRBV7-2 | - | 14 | CASSLVGEIETQYF | TGTGCCAGCAGCTTAGTAGGGGAAATAGAGACCCAGTACTTC
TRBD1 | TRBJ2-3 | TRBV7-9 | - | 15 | CASSSWDRSTDTQYF | TGTGCCAGCAGCTCGTGGGACAGAAGCACAGATACGCAGTATTTT
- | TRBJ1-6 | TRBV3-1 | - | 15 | CASSQQSQANSPLHF | TGTGCCAGCAGCCAACAGTCACAGGCTAATTCACCCCTCCACTTT
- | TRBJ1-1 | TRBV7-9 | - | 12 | CASSLAPSSAFF | TGTGCCAGCAGCTTAGCCCCCTCTAGCGCTTTCTTT
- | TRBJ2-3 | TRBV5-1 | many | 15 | CASSLRGLGTDTQYF | TGCGCCAGCAGCTTGCGGGGGCTTGGAACAGATACGCAGTATTTT
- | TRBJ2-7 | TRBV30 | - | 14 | CAWSLGDVSYEQYF | TGTGCCTGGAGCCTGGGGGACGTCTCCTACGAGCAGTACTTC
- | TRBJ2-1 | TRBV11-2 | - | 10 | CATRGNEQFF | TGTGCCACCCGGGGTAATGAGCAGTTCTTC
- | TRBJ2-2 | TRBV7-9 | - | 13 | CASSLVGVGELFF | TGTGCCAGCAGCTTAGTAGGTGTCGGGGAGCTGTTTTTT
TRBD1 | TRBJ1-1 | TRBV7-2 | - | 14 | CASSPRTGLVKAFF | TGTGCCAGCAGCCCCCGGACAGGGTTGGTGAAAGCTTTCTTT
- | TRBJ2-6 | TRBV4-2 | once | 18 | CASSRSQRGGSGANVLTF | TGTGCCAGCAGCCGCTCCCAGAGGGGCGGATCTGGGGCCAACGTCCTGACTTTC
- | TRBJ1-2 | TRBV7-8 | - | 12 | CASSLGADGYTF | TGTGCCAGCAGCTTAGGGGCTGATGGCTACACCTTC
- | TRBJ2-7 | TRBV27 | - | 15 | CASRPNRAGLYEQYF | TGTGCCAGCAGGCCTAACCGGGCAGGGCTCTACGAGCAGTACTTC
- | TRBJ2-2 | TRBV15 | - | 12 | CATGENTGELFF | TGTGCCACCGGGGAGAACACCGGGGAGCTGTTTTTT
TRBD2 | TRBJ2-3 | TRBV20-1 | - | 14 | CSARVGSGGHTQYF | TGCAGTGCTAGAGTAGGTTCGGGAGGACATACGCAGTATTTT
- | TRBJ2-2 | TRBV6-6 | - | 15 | CASSYREGNTGELFF | TGTGCCAGCAGTTACCGAGAGGGGAACACCGGGGAGCTGTTTTTT
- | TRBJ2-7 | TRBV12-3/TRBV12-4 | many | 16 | CASSSMSLRSSYEQYF | TGTGCCAGCAGTTCGATGAGTCTCAGGAGCTCCTACGAGCAGTACTTC
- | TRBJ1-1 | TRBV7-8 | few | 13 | CASSLEKGAEAFF | TGTGCCAGCAGCTTAGAAAAGGGAGCCGAAGCTTTCTTT
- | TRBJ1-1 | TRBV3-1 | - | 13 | CASSPPRNTEAFF | TGTGCCAGCAGCCCCCCCCGGAACACTGAAGCTTTCTTT
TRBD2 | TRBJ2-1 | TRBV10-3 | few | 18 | CAISESSTSGGPYNEQFF | TGTGCCATCAGTGAGTCATCGACTAGCGGGGGGCCGTACAATGAGCAGTTCTTC
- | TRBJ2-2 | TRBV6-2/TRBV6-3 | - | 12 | CASSWETGELFF | TGTGCCAGCAGTTGGGAGACCGGGGAGCTGTTTTTT
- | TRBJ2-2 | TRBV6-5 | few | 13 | CASGRQNTGELFF | TGTGCCAGCGGACGTCAGAACACCGGGGAGCTGTTTTTT
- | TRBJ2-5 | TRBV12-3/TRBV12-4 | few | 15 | CASSRDSGTGETQYF | TGTGCCAGCAGTAGGGACAGCGGGACGGGTGAGACCCAGTACTTC
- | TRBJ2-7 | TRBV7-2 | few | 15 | CASSPRPGWGNEQYF | TGTGCCAGCAGCCCCCGTCCGGGGTGGGGTAACGAGCAGTACTTC
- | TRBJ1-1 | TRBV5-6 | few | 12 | CASCSDGTEAFF | TGTGCCAGCTGCTCCGATGGCACTGAAGCTTTCTTT
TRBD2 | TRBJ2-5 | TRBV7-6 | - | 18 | CASSLVSSGGPLQETQYF | TGTGCCAGCAGCTTAGTCAGTAGCGGGGGCCCCCTACAAGAGACCCAGTACTTC
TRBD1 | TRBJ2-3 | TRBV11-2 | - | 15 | CASSGWTGEEGTQYF | TGTGCCAGCAGCGGGTGGACAGGGGAAGAAGGTACGCAGTATTTT
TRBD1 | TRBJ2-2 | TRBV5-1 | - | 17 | CASRLDPGGAGRGELFF | TGCGCCAGCAGACTCGACCCAGGGGGCGCTGGTAGAGGGGAGCTGTTTTTT
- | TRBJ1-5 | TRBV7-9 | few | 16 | CASSLVGGDSNQPQHF | TGTGCCAGCAGCTTAGTCGGGGGCGATAGCAATCAGCCCCAGCATTTT
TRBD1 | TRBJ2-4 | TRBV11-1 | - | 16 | CASRYGTALAKNIQYF | TGTGCCAGCAGATATGGGACAGCGCTAGCCAAAAACATTCAGTACTTC
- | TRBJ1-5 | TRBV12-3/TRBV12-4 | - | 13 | CASKFGGVQPQHF | TGTGCCAGCAAATTCGGGGGCGTCCAGCCCCAGCATTTT
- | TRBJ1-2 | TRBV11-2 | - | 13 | CASSLSTNYGYTF | TGTGCCAGCAGCTTGAGCACGAACTATGGCTACACCTTC
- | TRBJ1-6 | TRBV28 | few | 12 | CASSLSYSPLHF | TGTGCCAGCAGTTTGTCCTATTCACCCCTCCACTTT
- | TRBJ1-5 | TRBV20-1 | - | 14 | CSAGPPAGSQPQHF | TGCAGTGCTGGACCTCCGGCTGGAAGTCAGCCCCAGCATTTT
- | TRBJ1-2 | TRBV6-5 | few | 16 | CASSYSGVSRNYGYTF | TGTGCCAGCAGTTACTCGGGCGTATCGAGGAACTATGGCTACACCTTC
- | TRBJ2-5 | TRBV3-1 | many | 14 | CASSRLEGQETQYF | TGTGCCAGCAGCCGACTAGAGGGACAAGAGACCCAGTACTTC
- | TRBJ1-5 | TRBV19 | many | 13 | CATHPGGNQPQHF | TGTGCCACCCATCCCGGGGGGAATCAGCCCCAGCATTTT